A single sample is the source of the 10 T cell receptor beta chains below, sequenced in a study of T cell responses to AZD1222 COVID-19 vaccine. Repertoires were generated with immunoSEQ multiplex PCR, while TCRdb's copy carries only in-frame clones and drops some. The table lists 100,000 to 120,000 clones, 81% of them singletons. This specimen was peripheral blood, taken on day 0 of AZD1222 vaccination. These receptors were collected from an adult in good health.

The chain uses TRBV18 and TRBJ2-3; D is tentatively TRBD1 or TRBD2 (5 bases each). CDR1 and CDR2 (germline): KGHSH, LQKENI. The CDR3 contains 15 residues. Trimming left V 0 bases short and J 5 bases short, with 12 bases between. The DNA of the CDR3 is TGTGCCAGCTCACCACCCCCCAGTGGGGGAGATACGCAGTATTTT. It specifies CASSPPPSGGDTQYF.

CDR3 residues: CASRQTGTDYGYTF. Written as DNA, the CDR3 is TGCGCCAGCAGACAGACAGGGACAGACTATGGCTACACCTTC. The chain links TRBV5-1 to TRBJ1-2, with 7 bases identical to TRBD1. The trim removed 5 bases at V and 3 bases at J, leaving 7 bases unmatched. The germline CDR1 and CDR2 sequences are SGHRS and YFSETQ. This CDR3 comprises 14 residues.

The rearrangement joins TRBV7-2 to TRBJ1-1; 7 bases are a match to TRBD1. The germline V gene encodes CDR1 SGHTA and CDR2 FQGNSA. Unmatched junction bases numbered 1, after V lost 1 base and J lost 11 bases. The CDR3 sequence is 11 residues long. CDR3 in DNA: TGTGCCAGCAGCTTAGGGGGACAGGCTTTCTTT. Its protein product is CASSLGGQAFF. The variable domain in full, completed from reference TRBV7-2 and TRBJ1-1, reads GAGVSQSPSNKVTEKGKDVELRCDPISGHTALYWYRQSLGQGLEFLIYFQGNSAPDKSGLPSDRFSAERTGGSVSTLTIQRTQQEDSAVYLCASSLGGQAFFGQGTRLTVV.

The chain has TRBV5-1 and TRBJ1-2; weak D call: TRBD1 (5 bases). CDR3 length equals 13 residues. In germline, CDR1 is SGHRS, CDR2 YFSETQ. Trimming took 6 bases from V and 4 from J, leaving 13 bases between them. The CDR3 coding sequence is TGCGCCAGCACCCTACAGGACCCCTATGGCTACACCTTC. Protein product: CASTLQDPYGYTF.

The chain joins TRBV21-1 to TRBJ2-5. TRBV21-1 is recorded as a pseudogene. There are 16 residues in the CDR3. For the CDR3, the DNA is TGTGCCAGCAGCAAAGTTTACCGGATGGGGTTGGAGACCCAGTACTTC. Encoded protein: CASSKVYRMGLETQYF.

This clone was seen only a few times. The chain combines TRBV3-1 (or the pseudogene TRBV3-2) with TRBJ1-2; the D gene is possibly TRBD1 (6 bases). The CDR3 loop spans 15 amino acids. Germline V lookup: CDR1 LGHDT, CDR2 YNNKEL (reference sequence). The V end was cut by 3 bases, the J end by 2 bases, with 13 bases between. Written as DNA, the CDR3 is TGTGCCAGCAGCCAGGCTACCCAGGGGAACTATGGCTACACCTTC. It specifies CASSQATQGNYGYTF.

This sequence joins TRBV6-2 or TRBV6-3 and TRBJ2-2; the match to TRBD2 covers 11 bases. J lost 1 base, V lost 3 bases, and 10 bases had no gene match. The CDR3 loop spans 19 amino acids. CDR1 and CDR2 (germline): MNHEY, SVGEGT. The CDR3 region is CASSYTLSSGGQNTGELFF. In DNA, the CDR3 is TGTGCCAGCAGTTATACTCTGTCTAGCGGGGGGCAGAACACCGGGGAGCTGTTTTTT.

The V and J genes are TRBV5-6 and TRBJ2-5; D may be TRBD1 (5 bases). Germline values: CDR1 SGHDT, CDR2 YYEEEE. There are 16 residues in the CDR3. The germline V and J ends were trimmed by 1 base and 6 bases, with 19 bases remaining between them. This CDR3 is CASSLFLGPGDKTQYF. Written as DNA, the CDR3 is TGTGCCAGCAGCTTGTTTCTGGGGCCCGGTGATAAGACCCAGTACTTC.

V usage is TRBV7-3 and J usage is TRBJ1-2; D remains unclear. Germline values: CDR1 SGHTA, CDR2 FQGTGA. The CDR3 has 12 residues. Trimming cost V 1 base and J 8 bases, with 8 bases left between them. CDR3 nucleotide sequence: TGTGCCAGCAGCTTAAATGGGGTCGGCTACACCTTC. This encodes CASSLNGVGYTF.

V usage is TRBV12-5 and J usage is TRBJ1-5; D is undetermined. This CDR3 has 14 amino acids. The germline V gene has CDR1 LGHNT and CDR2 FRNRAP. V was trimmed by 0 bases and J by 3 bases, leaving 6 bases between them. The CDR3, as DNA: TGTGCTAGTGGTTTGGTTCGGGCCAATCAGCCCCAGCATTTT. Amino acid sequence: CASGLVRANQPQHF.